Following are 18 T cell receptor beta chains from one sample sequenced in a study of cytomegalovirus exposure and HLA in healthy donors. Use of 60 Vbeta and 13 Jbeta primers characterized the PCR. Assay: immunoSEQ multiplex PCR; the TCRdb copy retains only in-frame clones and omits some. The sample records 200,000 or so clones, over 75% being singletons. The sequenced material came from PBMCs. These receptors all come from a man aged 35 to 55 in good health and CMV-seropositive.

This sequence joins TRBV12-5 and TRBJ2-3; possible D gene TRBD2, 6 bases. CDR3 length: 15 amino acids. The V gene's germline CDR1 is LGHNT and CDR2 FRNRAP. The germline V and J ends were trimmed by 7 bases and 0 bases, with 14 bases remaining between them. Written as DNA, the CDR3 is TGTGCTAGTGACCCATGTGGGGGGAGCACAGATACGCAGTATTTT. Translating it yields CASDPCGGSTDTQYF.

This chain connects TRBV7-9 to TRBJ1-1, with D perhaps TRBD1 (5 bases). With 3 bases removed from V and 1 base from J, the gap between germline ends came to 12 bases. CDR3 size: 15 residues. Germline V CDR1 and CDR2: SEHNR, FQNEAQ (reference sequence). CDR3 in DNA: TGTGCCAGCAGCTTGGAAGGGGTGAGGAACACTGAAGCTTTCTTT. Translated: CASSLEGVRNTEAFF.

A remark on this clone: Distinct nucleotide sequences in the sample also encode this CDR3. V and J are TRBV7-9 and TRBJ1-5, with D possibly TRBD1 on 5 matching bases. Germline V gene data show CDR1 as SEHNR and CDR2 as FQNEAQ (reference sequence). This CDR3 has 14 amino acids. Trimming stripped 1 base from V and 6 bases from J, with 10 bases between. Written as DNA, the CDR3 is TGTGCCAGCAGCTTAGGGGGGGTAGGTCAGCCCCAGCATTTT. It yields the protein CASSLGGVGQPQHF.

The chain carries TRBV5-8 and TRBJ1-2; maybe TRBD1 (6 bases). Trimming cost V 0 bases and J 6 bases, with 6 bases left between them. This CDR3 is built from 12 residues. The V gene's germline CDR1 is SGHTS and CDR2 YDEGEE. DNA of the CDR3: TGTGCCAGCAGCTTGGACAGGGATGGCTACACCTTC. Encoded protein: CASSLDRDGYTF.

The V and J genes are TRBV6-6 and TRBJ1-5; D unresolved. Trimming took off 5 bases at V and 0 bases at J, with 8 bases between the two ends. Germline V gene data show CDR1 as MNHNY and CDR2 as SVGAGI (reference sequence). The CDR3 runs 14 residues. CDR3 protein: CASSTVASNQPQHF. DNA for the CDR3: TGTGCCAGCAGTACGGTCGCTAGCAATCAGCCCCAGCATTTT.

This chain connects TRBV19 to TRBJ2-1; TRBD2 matches 9 bases. The CDR3 runs 15 residues. The V and J ends lost 2 bases and 7 bases, in that order; junction bases with no gene match: 6. Germline assignment: CDR1 LNHDA and CDR2 SQIVND (reference sequence). This CDR3 reads CASSIPGLAGNEQFF. The CDR3 DNA sequence: TGTGCCAGTAGTATACCGGGACTAGCAGGAAATGAGCAGTTCTTC. The variable domain in full, completed from reference TRBV19 and TRBJ2-1, reads DGGITQSPKYLFRKEGQNVTLSCEQNLNHDAMYWYRQDPGQGLRLIYYSQIVNDFQKGDIAEGYSVSREKKESFPLTVTSAQKNPTAFYLCASSIPGLAGNEQFFGPGTRLTVL.

The chain joins TRBV10-3 to TRBJ1-2; a weak D match, TRBD1 (5 bases). V lost 1 base, J lost 3 bases, and 12 bases lay in between. CDR3 length: 15 residues. Germline CDR1 reads ENHRY; CDR2 reads SYGVKD. Written as DNA, the CDR3 is TGTGCCATCAGTGAGTTTGACAGCCTCCACTATGGCTACACCTTC. This codes for CAISEFDSLHYGYTF.

The chain joins TRBV10-3 to TRBJ2-7; 8 nucleotides match TRBD2. This CDR3 comprises 13 residues. Germline CDR1 reads ENHRY; CDR2 reads SYGVKD. J was trimmed by 1 base and V by 8 bases; bases with no gene match: 4. CDR3 sequence: CAIGRGGSYEQYF. The CDR3, as DNA: TGTGCCATCGGTCGGGGGGGTTCCTACGAGCAGTACTTC.

The J gene is TRBJ2-1, the V gene TRBV7-9; perhaps TRBD1 as D (6 bases). Germline V gene data show CDR1 as SEHNR and CDR2 as FQNEAQ (reference sequence). Trimming stripped 5 bases from V and 8 bases from J, with 13 bases between. The CDR3 has 13 residues. For the CDR3, the DNA is TGTGCCAGCAGCCACCCTACAGGGCATGAGCAGTTCTTC. Translation: CASSHPTGHEQFF.

There are a few counts of this clone. The CDR3 sequence: CASSFISDQPQHF. CDR3 nucleotides: TGTGCCAGCAGCTTTATTTCGGATCAGCCCCAGCATTTT. The chain links TRBV7-9 to TRBJ1-5, with D uncertain. Trimming pared 3 bases from V and 5 bases from J, leaving 8 bases between. This CDR3 has 13 amino acids. CDR1 and CDR2 (germline): SEHNR, FQNEAQ (reference sequence).

The chain couples TRBV28 to TRBJ1-3; D uncertain. Looked up from germline, CDR1 is MDHEN and CDR2 is SYDVKM. Trimming pared 6 bases from V and 4 bases from J, leaving 13 bases between. The CDR3 has 14 residues. In DNA, the CDR3 is TGTGCCAGCAGGCCCAGGCCCCTAGGAAACACCATATATTTT. Its translation is CASRPRPLGNTIYF.

The V call is TRBV11-2, the J call TRBJ2-3; D gene ambiguous. V lost 5 bases to trimming and J lost 0 bases, with 3 bases between them. The CDR3 has 12 amino acids. Germline V gives CDR1 SGHAT, CDR2 FQNNGV. This chain's CDR3 is CASSLSTDTQYF. CDR3 nucleotides: TGTGCCAGCAGCCTAAGCACAGATACGCAGTATTTT. The full variable domain, its missing parts supplied by reference TRBV11-2 and TRBJ2-3, is EAGVAQSPRYKIIEKRQSVAFWCNPISGHATLYWYQQILGQGPKLLIQFQNNGVVDDSQLPKDRFSAERLKGVDSTLKIQPAKLEDSAVYLCASSLSTDTQYFGPGTRLTVL.

The rearrangement joins TRBV19 to TRBJ1-2; 8 positions match TRBD1. Germline V CDR1 and CDR2: LNHDA, SQIVND (reference sequence). V lost 4 bases to trimming and J lost 4 bases; unmatched junction nucleotides: 8. The CDR3 is 15 amino acids. CDR3 protein: CASSNLRTGTYGYTF. CDR3 in DNA: TGTGCCAGTAGTAATCTCCGGACAGGGACCTATGGCTACACCTTC.

The V and J genes are TRBV19 and TRBJ1-1; a weak D match, TRBD1 (6 bases). Trimming shortened V by 9 bases and J by 0 bases, and 17 bases separated the two germline ends. The length of the CDR3 is 15 residues. Germline values: CDR1 LNHDA, CDR2 SQIVND (reference sequence). The CDR3 region has the DNA TGTGCCAGCCGACGAGTGGGGGCTATGAACACTGAAGCTTTCTTT. Amino acid sequence: CASRRVGAMNTEAFF.

The chain has TRBV11-2 and TRBJ2-5, with TRBD1 matching 8 bases. CDR1 is SGHAT, CDR2 FQNNGV, per germline. V shed 3 bases and J 5 bases; nucleotides not matched to a gene: 5. The length of the CDR3 is 14 residues. The CDR3 DNA sequence: TGTGCCAGCAGCTTCAGGGGGCGAGTGGAGACCCAGTACTTC. This gives the protein CASSFRGRVETQYF.

The rearrangement links TRBV21-1 to TRBJ1-5. TRBV21-1 is a pseudogene segment. The CDR3 runs to 12 residues. The chain's CDR3 is CASSNARQPQHF. The CDR3 DNA reads as TGTGCCAGCAGCAACGCACGGCAGCCCCAGCATTTT.

The chain links TRBV9 to TRBJ2-7, with D perhaps TRBD1 (5 bases). CDR1 is SGDLS, CDR2 YYNGEE, per germline. This CDR3 comprises 13 residues. The V gene lost 3 bases and the J gene lost 5 bases, with 12 bases spanning the gap. The CDR3 DNA sequence: TGTGCCAGCAGCGCGGACAAGGCGCACGAGCAGTACTTC. It yields the protein CASSADKAHEQYF.

The V and J genes are TRBV6-5 and TRBJ2-5, with D possibly being TRBD1 (6 bases). TRBJ2-7 matches the DNA end more closely, so the J call is doubtful. The length of the CDR3 is 15 residues. The germline CDR1 and CDR2 sequences are MNHEY and SVGAGI. The CDR3 loop reads CASSPDRSYSYEQYF. CDR3 nucleotide sequence: TGTGCCAGCAGTCCCGACAGGTCTTACTCCTACGAGCAGTACTTC.